The subject of this entry is one T cell receptor (beta chain). Its specificity is not known. Both 60 Vbeta primers and 13 Jbeta primers went into the PCR. The protocol was immunoSEQ multiplex PCR, while the TCRdb copy is restricted to in-frame clones and leaves out a portion. The table includes some 120,000 clones, roughly four fifths detected once. The sample is drawn from a study of cytomegalovirus exposure and HLA in healthy donors. As for the study in general: An early release of data contained about 85 million unique TCRs, which came from HLA-typed donors. About 84% of 300 to 450 genotyped donors fell in the Caucasian-associated ancestry cluster. General study findings and limits: An analysis that came later showed most CMV-associated TCR beta chains appearing HLA-restricted.

Per germline, CDR1 SGDLS and CDR2 YYNGEE. Trimming removed 0 bases at V and 3 bases at J, with 10 bases between. This CDR3 comprises 15 residues. The sample was PBMCs. V gene TRBV9 combines with J gene TRBJ2-1; TRBD2 is a possible D gene (6 bases). The clonotype comes from a woman aged 18 to 35 in good health and CMV-seronegative. The CDR3 loop is CASSVAAGIYNEQFF. CDR3 in DNA: TGTGCCAGCAGCGTAGCCGCGGGGATCTACAATGAGCAGTTCTTC.